This T cell receptor (beta chain) is from a study of T cell responses to AZD1222 COVID-19 vaccine (dated by TCRdb to 2020 to 2023). Some background on the complete study: Because spike-specific TCR depth and breadth did not differ between the two schedules, AZD1222 recipients who got a second dose at roughly 4 weeks were pooled with those who got a second dose at roughly 12 weeks. TCR sequencing was performed for 233 trial participants, of whom some 200 were given two doses of AZD1222 and around 25 were given two doses of MenACWY control vaccine. Enrollment into the trials was organized by age into subgroups of 18-55, 56-69 and 70-plus years, and those subgroups contained roughly 140, 27 and 60 TCR-sequenced participants, respectively. What the work shows at the level of the full study, not this receptor alone: Participants were mostly white British and included more females than males, and it was suggested by the authors that clonal diversity may have been underestimated. The 56-69-year group was small, and its depth increase did not reach significance, likely because of low power. Epitopes outside the regions mutated in the B.1.351 and B.1.1.7 variants were reportedly recognized by nearly half of the unique spike-specific TCRs. Because no samples from the day 14 peak response were available, repertoires could be characterized only after the peak T cell response. After two AZD1222 doses, both the breadth and the depth of spike-specific TCRs were significantly higher than at day 0 and than in MenACWY recipients. Conclusions about previously exposed vaccinees were limited because only six AZD1222 recipients were SARS-CoV-2 seropositive at baseline. Vaccine-associated CD4 TCRs spanned the whole spike protein, with dominant responses in regions 160-218 and 743-854.

On this clone itself: The antigen this receptor binds is unknown. No base-level quality is on record; no much larger clone is a single base apart.

Taken from cysteine to phenylalanine, the CDR3 has 15 residues. The only DNA kept is the CDR3, 45 bases in frame from the first base. V lost 5 bases and J lost 7 bases, and the count of bases not matched to a germline gene is 8. CDR1 and CDR2 are read off the germline V gene as MNHEY and SVGAGI. The sample's time point label is to be understood as: baseline before first vaccination. Vaccinee samples were obtained from the UK trials COV001 and COV002, which included a single-blind randomized controlled phase 2/3 trial of AZD1222 (ChAdOx1 nCoV-19) in healthy adults. For TCRbeta chain sequencing, PBMC samples were collected from trial participants at day 0 and at day 28 after the second dose. The CDR3 regions of human TCRbeta chains were subjected to immunosequencing. For the original study's pipeline: Repertoire TCRs were checked for matches against a reference library of SARS-CoV-2-specific TCRs that had been generated using the MIRA antigen-specificity platform. Breadth meant the fraction of unique TCRs that were SARS-CoV-2-associated, whereas depth meant the fraction of total T cells that were SARS-CoV-2-associated. Using the MIRA data, each spike-specific TCR was assigned both to the spike region to which the TCR was reactive and to a CD4 or CD8 class. Log10-transformed breadth and depth values were compared by one-way ANOVA with Sidak's multiple comparisons tests. TCRdb's version of the immuneACCESS table is confined to in-frame rearrangements and falls short of the full clone set. An unresolved V gene accounts for under half of the shortfall where checked; the remainder is of unknown origin. That table gives V, J and clone size, and the DNA gave D and trimming. Counted in this sample were some 120,000 clones; approximately 83% of them appeared once. The top ten clones comprise approximately 1.7% of the sample.

The TCR comes from an adult in good health. The chain is encoded by TRBV6-5 joined to TRBJ1-6; 7 central nucleotides agree with TRBD1. This specimen consisted of peripheral blood, obtained on day 0 of AZD1222 vaccination. The DNA sequence is given as TGTGCCAGCAGTAGAACCAGGGGGGAGAATTCACCCCTCCACTTT. Translated, this is CASSRTRGENSPLHF.